This passage covers 30 T cell receptor beta chains from one sample sequenced in a study of radiotherapy plus CTLA-4 blockade in lung cancer. Profiled with immunoSEQ multiplex PCR; TCRdb holds only in-frame clones, not every one. The data hold tens of thousands of clones, with roughly 60% observed a single time. Sequencing used peripheral blood, obtained from a patient treated with radiotherapy plus ipilimumab. These receptors were collected from a human donor with non-small cell lung cancer who had a partial response to radiotherapy plus ipilimumab.

This clone was found once. The chain joins TRBV15 to TRBJ2-1, with 10 bases aligning to TRBD2. CDR1 and CDR2 (germline): LNHNV, YYDKDF (reference sequence). This CDR3 is built from 16 residues. V shed 0 bases and J 15 bases; nucleotides not matched to a gene: 14. CDR3 loop: CATSRDLGLAFDNRFF. The CDR3 coding sequence is TGTGCCACCAGCAGAGATTTGGGACTAGCGTTTGACAATAGGTTCTTC.

The chain uses TRBV15 and TRBJ2-1; 8 bases agree with TRBD2. This CDR3 contains 17 residues. Germline-derived CDR1 and CDR2 are LNHNV and YYDKDF (reference sequence). V shed 4 bases and J 8 bases; nucleotides not matched to a gene: 16. The CDR3, as DNA: TGTGCCACCAGCATAGGAGGAAGCGGGAGTTTGGTCTATGAGCAGTTCTTC. Protein sequence: CATSIGGSGSLVYEQFF.

The J gene is TRBJ2-1, the V gene TRBV28; 15 positions match TRBD2. Looked up from germline, CDR1 is MDHEN and CDR2 is SYDVKM. J lost 7 bases, V lost 6 bases, and 4 bases had no gene match. The CDR3 consists of 15 residues. CDR3 residues: CASSSGLAGGNEQFF. The CDR3 DNA is TGTGCCAGCAGCTCGGGACTAGCGGGAGGTAATGAGCAGTTCTTC.

This clone was picked up one time. This chain connects TRBV7-2 to TRBJ2-4; perhaps TRBD1 as D (5 bases). Looked up from germline, CDR1 is SGHTA and CDR2 is FQGNSA. The CDR3 runs to 17 residues. Trimming took 5 bases from V and 0 from J, leaving 17 bases between them. The CDR3 sequence: CASSGPVGQGAKNIQYF. The CDR3 nucleotides are TGTGCCAGCAGCGGCCCCGTAGGGCAGGGAGCCAAAAACATTCAGTACTTC.

This chain joins TRBV7-2 and TRBJ1-4, with a weak D call TRBD1 (5 bases). V gave up 5 bases and J gave up 7 bases, with 11 bases separating them. Germline V gene data show CDR1 as SGHTA and CDR2 as FQGNSA. CDR3 size: 13 residues. In nucleotides, the CDR3 is TGTGCCAGCAGCCTGGGCAGGGCTGAAAAACTGTTTTTT. This encodes CASSLGRAEKLFF.

The gene calls are TRBV4-1 and TRBJ2-3; unclear D gene. This CDR3 comprises 16 residues. V gave up 1 base and J gave up 2 bases, with 13 bases separating them. Germline V gene data show CDR1 as MGHRA and CDR2 as YSYEKL. The CDR3 reads CASSQGSISNTDTQYF. CDR3 bases: TGCGCCAGCAGCCAAGGAAGCATTTCGAACACAGATACGCAGTATTTT.

This clone was detected a few times. The V call is TRBV4-1, the J call TRBJ1-1; a weak D match, TRBD1 (6 bases). V lost 2 bases to trimming and J lost 1 base, with 14 bases between them. Germline CDR1 is MGHRA and CDR2 is YSYEKL. The CDR3 length is 16 residues. CDR3 sequence: CASSQSGRQANTEAFF. CDR3 DNA sequence: TGCGCCAGCAGCCAAAGCGGCAGACAGGCGAACACTGAAGCTTTCTTT.

V gene TRBV11-3 combines with J gene TRBJ2-1, with 10 nucleotides matching TRBD1. This CDR3 has 15 amino acids. Trimming cost V 4 bases and J 8 bases; bases outside gene matches: 8. The germline V gene encodes CDR1 SGHNT and CDR2 YENEEA. The CDR3 protein is CASSSPPGTGDEQFF. CDR3 nucleotide sequence: TGTGCCAGCAGCTCCCCCCCCGGGACAGGGGATGAGCAGTTCTTC.

The J gene is TRBJ1-1, the V gene TRBV6-1, with D possibly matching TRBD1 (5 bases). CDR3 length: 13 amino acids. With 7 bases removed from V and 1 base from J, the gap between germline ends came to 10 bases. Germline V CDR1 and CDR2: MNHNS, SASEGT. CDR3 loop: CASMWGGNTEAFF. In DNA, the CDR3 is TGTGCCAGCATGTGGGGGGGGAACACTGAAGCTTTCTTT.

The chain recombines TRBV5-1 with TRBJ2-1; D is perhaps TRBD1 (6 bases). CDR1 is SGHRS, CDR2 YFSETQ, per germline. This CDR3 region has 11 residues. Deletions cut 4 bases from V and 9 bases from J, with 8 bases between. CDR3 in amino acids: CASSGQLEQFF. The CDR3 DNA follows: TGCGCCAGCAGCGGACAGCTTGAGCAGTTCTTC.

The chain couples TRBV5-1 to TRBJ2-1, with 7 bases identical to TRBD2. V lost 4 bases and J lost 7; bases outside the gene matches: 11. This CDR3 has 15 residues. Looked up from germline, CDR1 is SGHRS and CDR2 is YFSETQ. CDR3 protein: CASSAWAGGGNEQFF. The CDR3 DNA is TGCGCCAGCAGCGCTTGGGCCGGGGGAGGGAATGAGCAGTTCTTC.

This chain joins TRBV25-1 and TRBJ1-2, with 11 bases lining up with TRBD1. The CDR3 extends over 14 amino acids. Germline V CDR1 and CDR2: MGHDK, SYGVNS. V gave up 8 bases and J gave up 3 bases; unmatched junction bases: 5. This CDR3 reads CASGQGAEDYGYTF. As DNA, the CDR3 is TGTGCCAGCGGACAGGGGGCGGAGGACTATGGCTACACCTTC.

V is TRBV4-3 and J is TRBJ1-2; TRBD1 aligns across 8 bases. Trimming at V came to 1 base and at J to 3 bases, leaving 7 bases not matched to a gene. CDR1 and CDR2 from the germline V gene are LGHNA and YSLEER. The CDR3 length is 16 residues. The CDR3 is CASSQVQTGVDYGYTF. CDR3 in DNA: TGCGCCAGCAGCCAAGTCCAGACAGGGGTGGACTATGGCTACACCTTC.

This clone occurred a few times. The chain links TRBV2 to TRBJ1-1; perhaps TRBD1 as D (6 bases). CDR1 SNHLY and CDR2 FYNNEI come from the germline V gene. Trimming stripped 5 bases from V and 0 bases from J, with 10 bases between. This CDR3 is 14 amino acids long. Here the CDR3 DNA reads TGTGCCAGCAGTCTGACAGGAATGAACACTGAAGCTTTCTTT. Translated, it gives CASSLTGMNTEAFF.

This clone was recorded a few times. J is TRBJ1-5 and V is TRBV5-6; D ambiguous. The germline V gene encodes CDR1 SGHDT and CDR2 YYEEEE. Deletions cut 7 bases from V and 4 bases from J, with 15 bases between. This CDR3 region has 14 residues. CDR3 nucleotides: TGTGCCAGCTGCCGGGAACCACAAAATCAGCCCCAGCATTTT. Translated, it gives CASCREPQNQPQHF.

This sequence joins TRBV18 and TRBJ2-2; no clear D. CDR1 and CDR2 (germline): KGHSH, LQKENI. Trimming shortened V by 8 bases and J by 0 bases, and 10 bases separated the two germline ends. CDR3 size: 14 residues. The CDR3 loop is CASREYSNTGELFF. CDR3 in DNA: TGTGCCAGCCGCGAATACTCGAACACCGGGGAGCTGTTTTTT.

The gene calls are TRBV5-1 and TRBJ2-4; 7 bases match TRBD1. Germline CDR1 SGHRS, CDR2 YFSETQ. This CDR3 is built from 14 residues. The V and J ends lost 4 bases and 8 bases, in that order; junction bases with no gene match: 9. The CDR3 nucleotides are TGCGCCAGCAGCCCCGGACAGGTTTATGACATTCAGTACTTC. It translates to CASSPGQVYDIQYF. The full variable domain, with the rest looked up from reference TRBV5-1 and TRBJ2-4, is KAGVTQTPRYLIKTRGQQVTLSCSPISGHRSVSWYQQTPGQGLQFLFEYFSETQRNKGNFPGRFSGRQFSNSRSEMNVSTLELGDSALYLCASSPGQVYDIQYFGAGTRLSVL.

This clone is medium-sized. The J gene is TRBJ1-1, the V gene TRBV30, with D unresolved. Germline V gene data show CDR1 as GTSNPN and CDR2 as SVGIG (reference sequence). The CDR3 sequence is 12 residues long. Trimming took off 3 bases at V and 1 base at J, with 6 bases between the two ends. The CDR3 bases are TGTGCCTGGAGGCGAACGAACACTGAAGCTTTCTTT. Translating gives CAWRRTNTEAFF.

Concerning this clone itself: Other DNA sequences in this sample translate to the same CDR3. The chain carries TRBV18 and TRBJ1-1, with D maybe TRBD1 (6 bases). The CDR3 is made up of 15 amino acids. Germline V lookup: CDR1 KGHSH, CDR2 LQKENI. V was clipped by 3 bases and J by 0 bases, with 11 bases between them. The CDR3 loop is CASSPPGVMNTEAFF. Written as DNA, the CDR3 is TGTGCCAGCTCACCCCCAGGGGTCATGAACACTGAAGCTTTCTTT.

The gene calls are TRBV19 and TRBJ1-1; D is ambiguous. Germline CDR1 is LNHDA and CDR2 is SQIVND (reference sequence). Trimming removed 6 bases at V and 0 bases at J, with 11 bases between. The CDR3 has 14 residues. This chain's CDR3 is CASSPQVLNTEAFF. The DNA of the CDR3 is TGTGCCAGTAGCCCACAAGTTCTGAACACTGAAGCTTTCTTT.

The V and J genes are TRBV6-6 and TRBJ1-1; 11 nucleotides agree with TRBD1. In germline, CDR1 is MNHNY, CDR2 SVGAGI (reference sequence). This CDR3 spans 14 amino acids. V trimming: 2 bases; J trimming: 4 bases; junction bases outside the gene matches: 0. CDR3 residues: CASSYGTGGTEAFF. Here the CDR3 DNA reads TGTGCCAGCAGTTACGGGACAGGGGGCACTGAAGCTTTCTTT.

This rearrangement joins TRBV15 to TRBJ2-1; the match to TRBD2 covers 7 bases. Germline assignment: CDR1 LNHNV and CDR2 YYDKDF (reference sequence). V lost 3 bases to trimming and J lost 6 bases; unmatched junction nucleotides: 8. The CDR3 runs 15 residues. CDR3 sequence reads: CATSRGGFGANEQFF. CDR3 sequence (DNA): TGTGCCACCAGCAGGGGGGGGTTCGGGGCCAATGAGCAGTTCTTC.

The count of this clone is one. The chain couples TRBV5-1 to TRBJ2-3; tentative D call: TRBD1 (6 bases). Germline CDR1 SGHRS, CDR2 YFSETQ. This CDR3 has 14 residues. V was pared by 4 bases and J by 0 bases, with 9 bases between. CDR3 bases: TGCGCCAGCAGCCTGGACAGTAGCACAGATACGCAGTATTTT. Translation: CASSLDSSTDTQYF. Using reference TRBV5-1 and TRBJ2-3 for the parts outside the CDR3, the full variable domain is KAGVTQTPRYLIKTRGQQVTLSCSPISGHRSVSWYQQTPGQGLQFLFEYFSETQRNKGNFPGRFSGRQFSNSRSEMNVSTLELGDSALYLCASSLDSSTDTQYFGPGTRLTVL.

The rearrangement links TRBV7-9 to TRBJ2-2; maybe TRBD2 (5 bases). Trimming took off 3 bases at V and 7 bases at J, with 9 bases between the two ends. The germline CDR1 and CDR2 sequences are SEHNR and FQNEAQ (reference sequence). The CDR3 has 13 amino acids. The CDR3: CASSFSVGGELFF. CDR3 bases: TGTGCCAGCAGCTTTAGCGTGGGCGGGGAGCTGTTTTTT.

This clone was picked up a small number of times. V and J are TRBV15 and TRBJ2-5; 9 bases fit TRBD2. This CDR3 has 17 amino acids. J gave up 5 bases and V 0 bases, and 10 bases lay outside the gene matches. Germline CDR1 reads LNHNV; CDR2 reads YYDKDF (reference sequence). CDR3: CATSREDGGGAGETQYF. In nucleotides, the CDR3 is TGTGCCACCAGCAGAGAGGATGGCGGGGGGGCCGGGGAGACCCAGTACTTC.

This clone has more than one count but fewer than ten. This chain links TRBV6-1 with TRBJ1-4; D is perhaps TRBD1 (6 bases). CDR1 and CDR2 (germline): MNHNS, SASEGT. The CDR3 loop spans 14 amino acids. V lost 9 bases to trimming and J lost 0 bases, with 11 bases between them. The CDR3 coding sequence is TGTGCCAGTGGACAGCCGGCAACTAATGAAAAACTGTTTTTT. This codes for CASGQPATNEKLFF.

V gene TRBV23-1 combines with J gene TRBJ2-2, with D possibly matching TRBD2 (5 bases). TRBV23-1 is marked as an open reading frame, function uncertain. With 1 base removed from V and 2 bases from J, the gap between germline ends came to 11 bases. CDR3 length: 16 amino acids. The CDR3 loop is CASSQLRASNTGELFF. The CDR3 coding sequence is TGCGCCAGCAGTCAATTGAGGGCGTCAAACACCGGGGAGCTGTTTTTT.

The chain uses TRBV19 and TRBJ1-1, with TRBD1 matching 9 bases. Germline CDR1 and CDR2: LNHDA and SQIVND (reference sequence). The CDR3 has 14 amino acids. V lost 5 bases to trimming and J lost 1 base; unmatched junction nucleotides: 2. The CDR3 coding sequence is TGTGCCAGTAGTTGGGGACAGGGGAACACTGAAGCTTTCTTT. It translates to CASSWGQGNTEAFF.

J is TRBJ1-2 and V is TRBV4-2; the D is unclear. This CDR3 comprises 15 residues. The V end was cut by 0 bases, the J end by 6 bases, with 14 bases between. The V gene's germline CDR1 is LGHNA and CDR2 YNFKEQ. The CDR3 spells CASSQDPVKRDGYTF. Here the CDR3 DNA reads TGTGCCAGCAGCCAAGATCCGGTGAAGCGGGATGGCTACACCTTC.

V and J are TRBV30 and TRBJ2-5; 9 nucleotides agree with TRBD2. V trimming: 0 bases; J trimming: 4 bases; junction bases outside the gene matches: 3. Germline V gives CDR1 GTSNPN, CDR2 SVGIG (reference sequence). The CDR3 has 14 residues. This CDR3 reads CAWSVFSGGETQYF. The CDR3 region has the DNA TGTGCCTGGAGTGTGTTTAGCGGGGGAGAGACCCAGTACTTC.